A single sample is the source of the 23 T cell receptor beta chains below, sequenced in a study of T cells after yellow fever vaccination. TCRdb reanalysed the 5' RACE reads using MiXCR and keeps one entry per CDR3 protein. The sample holds about 340,000 distinct CDR3 sequences, 8.5% to 9% seen once. Sequences were derived from PBMCs, sampled on the day of the first yellow fever vaccination. Receptors originate from a man aged 18 to 35 who received the YFV17D yellow fever vaccine.

The gene calls are TRBV14 and TRBJ1-4; D is ambiguous. This CDR3 spans 12 amino acids. The germline gives CDR1 SGHDN, CDR2 FVKESK. Trimming took off 8 bases at V and 8 bases at J, with 12 bases between the two ends. The chain's CDR3 is CASDPGEEKLFF. Here the CDR3 DNA reads TGTGCCAGCGATCCAGGAGAGGAAAAACTGTTTTTT.

This clonotype was seen a few times. The rearrangement uses TRBV20-1 and TRBJ2-4, with D possibly matching TRBD1 (5 bases). Germline lookup yields CDR1 DFQATT and CDR2 SNEGSKA (reference sequence). The CDR3 totals 15 residues. V lost 6 bases and J lost 1, with 16 bases in between. The CDR3 protein is CSAEGEIHAKNIQYF. In DNA form, the CDR3 reads TGCAGTGCCGAAGGGGAAATCCACGCCAAAAACATTCAGTACTTC.

In regard to this clonotype: This clone may be a read error of a much larger clone one base away. CDR3 residues: CAISERGPETQFF. The CDR3 nucleotides are TGTGCCATCAGCGAAAGGGGGCCCGAGACCCAGTTCTTC. The V gene is TRBV10-3, the J gene TRBJ2-5; 7 nucleotides align to TRBD1. With the DNA end fitting TRBJ2-1 better, the J assignment may be wrong. The CDR3 consists of 13 residues. The V gene's germline CDR1 is ENHRY and CDR2 SYGVKD.

Many counts were recorded for this clonotype. V and J are TRBV18 and TRBJ2-3; 8 bases agree with TRBD2. The J segment lost 1 base and the V segment lost 0 bases, leaving 3 bases of the junction unmatched. Germline CDR1 reads KGHSH; CDR2 reads LQKENI. The CDR3 loop spans 16 amino acids. The DNA for the CDR3 is TGTGCCAGCTCACCACCCGGACTAGCCGGCACAGATACGCAGTATTTT. Translating it yields CASSPPGLAGTDTQYF.

The chain combines TRBV4-2 with TRBJ2-3, with D hard to call. The CDR3 has 17 amino acids. Germline lookup yields CDR1 LGHNA and CDR2 YNFKEQ. Trimming shortened V by 0 bases and J by 5 bases, and 18 bases separated the two germline ends. The CDR3 nucleotides are TGTGCCAGCAGCCAAGATCCCCGGGCAGCCGAAGGAGATACGCAGTATTTT. It is translated as CASSQDPRAAEGDTQYF.

The V gene is TRBV6-2 or TRBV6-3, the J gene TRBJ2-7; 8 nucleotides align to TRBD1. With V trimmed by 7 bases and J by 2 bases, 7 bases remained unmatched. Germline loops: CDR1 MNHEY, CDR2 SVGEGT. This CDR3 has 14 amino acids. CDR3 in amino acids: CASIRTGPPYEQYV. The CDR3 DNA follows: TGTGCCAGCATCCGGACAGGGCCTCCCTACGAGCAGTACGTC.

This rearrangement joins TRBV28 to TRBJ2-7, with TRBD1 identical over 9 bases. The CDR3 length is 15 residues. After removal of 3 bases from V and 3 bases from J, the junction contained 6 bases not matched to a gene. Looked up from germline, CDR1 is MDHEN and CDR2 is SYDVKM. This chain's CDR3 is CASSLSGTGYYEQYV. The CDR3, as DNA: TGTGCCAGCAGTTTGTCCGGGACAGGGTACTACGAGCAGTACGTC.

The chain carries TRBV30 and TRBJ2-7, with 10 bases matching TRBD2. The CDR3 has 14 residues. Germline V gene lookup returns CDR1 GTSNPN and CDR2 SVGIG (reference sequence). The ends lost 3 bases at V and 2 bases at J; junction bases unmatched: 4. The CDR3 coding sequence is TGTGCCTGGAGCGCGCTAGCGGGGGCCTACGAGCAGTACTTC. Amino acids: CAWSALAGAYEQYF. The full variable domain, with the rest looked up from reference TRBV30 and TRBJ2-7, is SQTIHQWPATLVQPVGSPLSLECTVEGTSNPNLYWYRQAAGRGLQLLFYSVGIGQISSEVPQNLSASRPQDRQFILSSKKLLLSDSGFYLCAWSALAGAYEQYFGPGTRLTVT.

As concerns this clonotype: The junction and the germline gene differ at one end; a read error may be behind it. The V call is TRBV5-6, the J call TRBJ2-3; D is perhaps TRBD1 (6 bases). Germline-derived CDR1 and CDR2 are SGHDT and YYEEEE. The CDR3 has 15 amino acids. CDR3 DNA sequence: TGTGCCAGCAGCTTGGTGGGGGCAGGGTCAGAGACGCAGTATTTT. Encoded protein: CASSLVGAGSETQYF.

There are a few counts of this clonotype. V gene TRBV5-6 combines with J gene TRBJ2-5; D is possibly TRBD1 (6 bases). The V gene's germline CDR1 is SGHDT and CDR2 YYEEEE. The germline V and J ends were trimmed by 2 bases and 1 base, with 9 bases remaining between them. The CDR3 contains 14 residues. CDR3 coding DNA: TGTGCCAGCAGCTTCGGACAGATCCAAGAGACCCAGTACTTC. It encodes CASSFGQIQETQYF.

The chain uses TRBV7-9 and TRBJ2-5; 8 bases agree with TRBD2. With 5 bases clipped from V and 1 base from J, the junction kept 6 bases outside the gene matches. Germline V lookup: CDR1 SEHNR, CDR2 FQNEAQ (reference sequence). This CDR3 contains 15 residues. In DNA form, the CDR3 reads TGTGCCAGCAGCACCCCCCGGGGGGGCCAAGAGACCCAGTACTTC. Protein product: CASSTPRGGQETQYF.

This clonotype occurred a few times. The chain has TRBV9 and TRBJ2-1, with a tentative D call TRBD2 (5 bases). CDR3 length: 13 amino acids. Deletions cut 6 bases from V and 8 bases from J, with 15 bases between. Germline values: CDR1 SGDLS, CDR2 YYNGEE. The chain's CDR3 is CASTPPGMDEQFF. The CDR3 DNA is TGTGCCAGCACCCCGCCGGGGATGGATGAGCAGTTCTTC.

The sample holds many counts of this clonotype. The chain has TRBV5-1 and TRBJ2-2; possibly TRBD1 for D (5 bases). The CDR3 contains 14 residues. Trimming shortened V by 4 bases and J by 2 bases, and 9 bases separated the two germline ends. The V gene's germline CDR1 is SGHRS and CDR2 YFSETQ. This CDR3 is CASSPTVNTGELFF. CDR3 in DNA: TGCGCCAGCAGCCCGACAGTAAACACCGGGGAGCTGTTTTTT.

This sequence joins TRBV7-9 and TRBJ1-4, with a weak D call TRBD1 (5 bases). This CDR3 has 15 residues. V shed 4 bases and J shed 2 bases, with 11 bases lying between them. From germline, CDR1 is SEHNR and CDR2 FQNEAQ (reference sequence). CDR3 sequence reads: CASSSTTATNEKLFF. The CDR3 bases are TGTGCCAGCAGCTCCACGACAGCCACTAATGAAAAACTGTTTTTT.

Only a few counts were recorded for this clonotype. The V call is TRBV3-1, the J call TRBJ2-1; D is possibly TRBD1 or TRBD2 (5 bases each). The CDR3 runs to 14 residues. Germline CDR1 LGHDT, CDR2 YNNKEL (reference sequence). V lost 3 bases and J lost 5, with 11 bases in between. The CDR3 region has the DNA TGTGCCAGCAGCCAGGGGGTAGGTCACAATGAGCAGTTCTTC. Its protein is CASSQGVGHNEQFF.

The V call is TRBV18, the J call TRBJ1-1; D is uncertain. Germline CDR1 is KGHSH and CDR2 is LQKENI. The V end was cut by 5 bases, the J end by 0 bases, with 7 bases between. This CDR3 has 13 amino acids. The CDR3 spells CASSDEMNTEAFF. CDR3 DNA: TGTGCCAGCTCAGACGAAATGAACACTGAAGCTTTCTTT.

This clonotype was seen only a few times. The chain's CDR3 is CSATAPGGFEQYF. CDR3 nucleotides: TGCAGTGCAACCGCGCCAGGGGGTTTCGAGCAGTACTTC. V is TRBV20-1 and J is TRBJ2-7, with 7 bases fitting TRBD1. The V gene's germline CDR1 is DFQATT and CDR2 SNEGSKA (reference sequence). The CDR3 runs 13 residues. The J segment lost 6 bases and the V segment lost 6 bases, leaving 11 bases of the junction unmatched.

J is TRBJ2-5 and V is TRBV11-1; the match to TRBD1 covers 10 bases. This CDR3 has 18 amino acids. V shed 2 bases and J 3 bases; nucleotides not matched to a gene: 12. Germline values: CDR1 SGHAT, CDR2 FQDESV (reference sequence). The CDR3: CASSLPRQGAIEKETQYF. The CDR3 region has the DNA TGTGCCAGCAGCTTACCTAGACAGGGGGCGATAGAAAAAGAGACCCAGTACTTC.

This clonotype occurred many times. The chain employs TRBV6-1 and TRBJ2-7; D unclear. The CDR3 contains 17 residues. CDR1 and CDR2 (germline): MNHNS, SASEGT. Trimming cost V 6 bases and J 4 bases, with 25 bases left between them. The CDR3 is CASSLLSTGRLGYEQYF. CDR3 coding DNA: TGTGCCAGCAGCCTACTATCTACTGGACGATTGGGGTACGAGCAGTACTTC.

V and J are TRBV27 and TRBJ1-5, with 9 bases aligning to TRBD1. V shed 4 bases, J shed 11 bases, and the junction held 12 bases outside the gene matches. The CDR3 totals 15 residues. CDR1 MNHEY and CDR2 SMNVEV come from the germline V gene (reference sequence). The CDR3, as DNA: TGTGCCAGCAGTTCACAGGGGGCGGCCCAATGGGCCCAGCATTTT. Its protein product is CASSSQGAAQWAQHF.

This clonotype has only a few counts. This chain uses TRBV12-3 or TRBV12-4 with TRBJ2-7, with 8 bases lining up with TRBD1. The CDR3 has 14 residues. With 5 bases clipped from V and 6 bases from J, the junction kept 9 bases outside the gene matches. The CDR3 sequence is CASSPEDRASEQYF. The CDR3 bases are TGTGCCAGCAGTCCAGAGGACAGGGCTTCCGAGCAGTACTTC.

The chain has TRBV12-3 or TRBV12-4 and TRBJ2-3; TRBD1 agrees at 8 bases. Trimming removed 11 bases from V and 4 bases from J; junction bases left unmatched: 14. The CDR3 is 15 amino acids. CDR3 DNA: TGTGCCTCCAGTTTAGAACAGGGGGTGGCAGATACGCAGTATTTT. Translating gives CASSLEQGVADTQYF.

The sample holds a few counts of this clonotype. This chain joins TRBV5-1 and TRBJ2-5; D may be TRBD1 (6 bases). V lost 7 bases and J lost 4, with 17 bases in between. The CDR3 runs to 14 residues. Germline-derived CDR1 and CDR2 are SGHRS and YFSETQ. The CDR3 DNA sequence: TGCGCCAGCTCTTTAAAAACAGGGTTAGAGACCCAGTACTTC. The encoded protein is CASSLKTGLETQYF. The full variable domain, rest sourced from reference TRBV5-1 and TRBJ2-5, is KAGVTQTPRYLIKTRGQQVTLSCSPISGHRSVSWYQQTPGQGLQFLFEYFSETQRNKGNFPGRFSGRQFSNSRSEMNVSTLELGDSALYLCASSLKTGLETQYFGPGTRLLVL.